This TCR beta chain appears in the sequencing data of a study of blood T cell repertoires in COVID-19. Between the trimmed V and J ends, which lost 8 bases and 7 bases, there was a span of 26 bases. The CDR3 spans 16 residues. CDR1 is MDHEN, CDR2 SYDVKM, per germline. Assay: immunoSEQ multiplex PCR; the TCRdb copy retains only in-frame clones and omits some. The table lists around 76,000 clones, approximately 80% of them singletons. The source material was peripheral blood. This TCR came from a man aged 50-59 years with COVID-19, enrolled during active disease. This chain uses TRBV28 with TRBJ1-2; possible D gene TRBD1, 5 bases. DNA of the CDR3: TGTGCCAGCCTTACGAGGCAGGGACTTTTCCTACGTGGCTACACCTTC. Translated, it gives CASLTRQGLFLRGYTF.